The 20 T cell receptor beta chains below come from one sample, sequenced in a study of T cell responses to AZD1222 COVID-19 vaccine. Method: immunoSEQ multiplex PCR; TCRdb's copy keeps in-frame clones and lacks some. The sample holds 75,000 to 100,000 clones, roughly 90% seen once. The input for sequencing was peripheral blood, taken on day 0 of AZD1222 vaccination. The receptor source for this set is an adult in good health.

The CDR3 region is CASSMNEEIAGRRYEQYF. The CDR3 nucleotides are TGTGCCAGCAGCATGAATGAAGAAATAGCGGGACGTCGATACGAGCAGTACTTC. The chain has TRBV21-1 and TRBJ2-7; TRBD2 is taken as the D call from the table, unchecked against the DNA. TRBV21-1 is given as a pseudogene. This CDR3 contains 18 residues.

This clone was counted a few times. V is TRBV6-5 and J is TRBJ1-6; no definite D call. From germline, CDR1 is MNHEY and CDR2 SVGAGI. Trimming took 1 base from V and 11 from J, leaving 12 bases between them. The CDR3 is 14 amino acids. The CDR3 DNA follows: TGTGCCAGCAGTTACTTACAGCTATCGGCACCCCTCCACTTT. It yields the protein CASSYLQLSAPLHF.

This chain links TRBV9 with TRBJ1-2, with TRBD1 identical over 9 bases. Unmatched junction bases numbered 6, after V lost 3 bases and J lost 3 bases. Germline values: CDR1 SGDLS, CDR2 YYNGEE. The CDR3 covers 15 residues. The CDR3 DNA is TGTGCCAGCAGCGCTCCCCGGACAGGGGACTATGGCTACACCTTC. Encoded protein: CASSAPRTGDYGYTF.

This chain joins TRBV11-2 and TRBJ2-7, with D possibly matching TRBD2 (6 bases). V was shortened by 8 bases and J by 0 bases, with 8 bases between the two germline ends. CDR3 length: 12 residues. The germline CDR1 and CDR2 sequences are SGHAT and FQNNGV. CDR3 bases: TGTGCCAGCCGGCGGGACTCCTACGAGCAGTACTTC. It translates to CASRRDSYEQYF.

This clone was picked up one time. This chain joins TRBV7-8 and TRBJ2-1; D is undetermined. V was pared by 5 bases and J by 4 bases, with 3 bases between. The CDR3 has 11 amino acids. Germline CDR1 and CDR2: SGHVS and FQNEAQ. The CDR3 DNA follows: TGTGCCAGCAGCCCGTACAATGAGCAGTTCTTC. Translating it yields CASSPYNEQFF.

This clone was observed once. The rearrangement links TRBV9 to TRBJ2-2; perhaps TRBD1 as D (5 bases). The V gene's germline CDR1 is SGDLS and CDR2 YYNGEE. V lost 2 bases, J lost 2 bases, and 13 bases lay in between. The CDR3 spans 16 residues. The CDR3 DNA is TGTGCCAGCAGCGTTAGGACCCAGGGTAACACCGGGGAGCTGTTTTTT. Translating it yields CASSVRTQGNTGELFF.

The gene calls are TRBV28 and TRBJ1-5; D gene unclear. The ends were cut back, 6 bases at V and 5 bases at J, with 5 bases in the middle. The CDR3 sequence is 11 residues long. In germline, CDR1 is MDHEN, CDR2 SYDVKM. The CDR3 is CASSPDQPQHF. The CDR3 DNA follows: TGTGCCAGCAGCCCAGATCAGCCCCAGCATTTT.

The chain recombines TRBV6-5 with TRBJ2-7; D is unclear. CDR3 length: 13 amino acids. The germline V and J ends were trimmed by 2 bases and 0 bases, with 5 bases remaining between them. Germline lookup yields CDR1 MNHEY and CDR2 SVGAGI. The CDR3 nucleotides read TGTGCCAGCAGTTACGACGGCTCCTACGAGCAGTACTTC. Translating gives CASSYDGSYEQYF.

This clone was observed a single time. The CDR3 is CASSREREGRTGELFF. CDR3 nucleotides: TGTGCCAGCTCCCGAGAGCGGGAGGGCCGCACCGGGGAGCTGTTTTTT. The chain employs TRBV18 and TRBJ2-2; TRBD2 matches 10 bases. From germline, CDR1 is KGHSH and CDR2 LQKENI. V lost 6 bases, J lost 4 bases, and 8 bases stayed unmatched. The CDR3 loop spans 16 amino acids. Full variable domain (missing parts from reference TRBV18 and TRBJ2-2): NAGVMQNPRHLVRRRGQEARLRCSPMKGHSHVYWYRQLPEEGLKFMVYLQKENIIDESGMPKERFSAEFPKEGPSILRIQQVVRGDSAAYFCASSREREGRTGELFFGEGSRLTVL.

The chain joins TRBV11-1 to TRBJ1-2; TRBD1 aligns across 7 bases. The CDR3 loop spans 13 amino acids. Germline CDR1 is SGHAT and CDR2 is FQDESV (reference sequence). Unmatched junction bases numbered 3, after V lost 4 bases and J lost 4 bases. The CDR3 protein is CASSSRGSYGYTF. CDR3 DNA sequence: TGTGCCAGCAGCTCCAGGGGGTCCTATGGCTACACCTTC. Variable domain in full (rest from reference TRBV11-1 and TRBJ1-2): EAEVAQSPRYKITEKSQAVAFWCDPISGHATLYWYRQILGQGPELLVQFQDESVVDDSQLPKDRFSAERLKGVDSTLKIQPAELGDSAMYLCASSSRGSYGYTFGSGTRLTVV.

The J gene is TRBJ2-1, the V gene TRBV10-3; possible D gene TRBD2, 6 bases. The V gene lost 0 bases and the J gene lost 3 bases, with 9 bases spanning the gap. This CDR3 has 15 residues. Germline-derived CDR1 and CDR2 are ENHRY and SYGVKD. CDR3 protein: CAISESVGGYNEQFF. The CDR3 nucleotides read TGTGCCATCAGTGAGTCTGTCGGGGGCTACAATGAGCAGTTCTTC.

The chain is built from TRBV28 and TRBJ2-7, with 7 positions matching TRBD1. The V gene's germline CDR1 is MDHEN and CDR2 SYDVKM. J lost 0 bases, V lost 11 bases, and 7 bases had no gene match. The CDR3 spans 13 residues. The CDR3 nucleotides read TGTGCCGCGACCGGGACAGTCTCCTACGAGCAGTACTTC. This encodes CAATGTVSYEQYF.

The genes are TRBV7-2 and TRBJ2-7; D perhaps matches TRBD2 (5 bases). The CDR3 has 15 residues. V was shortened by 5 bases and J by 8 bases, with 22 bases between the two germline ends. The germline gives CDR1 SGHTA, CDR2 FQGNSA. Written as DNA, the CDR3 is TGTGCCAGCAGCCCCCCCCGCGGGCAAACGTTCAAGCAGTACTTC. Protein sequence: CASSPPRGQTFKQYF.

The V call is TRBV11-2, the J call TRBJ2-1; D not certain. V lost 1 base, J lost 9 bases, and 19 bases lay in between. Per germline, CDR1 SGHAT and CDR2 FQNNGV. The CDR3 is 16 amino acids. CDR3 region: CASSLVPRQPTPEQFF. CDR3 coding DNA: TGTGCCAGCAGCTTAGTCCCCCGCCAACCTACACCTGAGCAGTTCTTC. Based on the CDR3 plus reference TRBV11-2 and TRBJ2-1, the full variable domain is EAGVAQSPRYKIIEKRQSVAFWCNPISGHATLYWYQQILGQGPKLLIQFQNNGVVDDSQLPKDRFSAERLKGVDSTLKIQPAKLEDSAVYLCASSLVPRQPTPEQFFGPGTRLTVL.

The V call is TRBV10-2, the J call TRBJ2-7; 7 positions agree with TRBD1. The germline gives CDR1 WSHSY, CDR2 SAAADI. The CDR3 length is 14 residues. V shed 3 bases, J shed 5 bases, and the junction held 7 bases outside the gene matches. The CDR3 DNA is TGCGCCAGCAGTGAAGGCAGGGGGTTCCACGAGCAGTACTTC. Encoded protein: CASSEGRGFHEQYF.

The chain carries TRBV15 and TRBJ1-2, with D possibly being TRBD1 (5 bases). The V gene's germline CDR1 is LNHNV and CDR2 YYDKDF (reference sequence). The length of the CDR3 is 14 residues. V gave up 4 bases and J gave up 2 bases, with 11 bases separating them. The CDR3 region has the DNA TGTGCCACCAGCATGGGGGGAGACAACTATGGCTACACCTTC. Amino acid sequence: CATSMGGDNYGYTF.

The chain combines TRBV2 with TRBJ2-1, with D hard to call. V lost 6 bases to trimming and J lost 11 bases, with 8 bases between them. The CDR3 is 10 amino acids. Germline V CDR1 and CDR2: SNHLY, FYNNEI. This CDR3 reads CASRLKKQFF. For the CDR3, the DNA is TGTGCCAGCAGGCTCAAAAAGCAGTTCTTC.

This chain uses TRBV11-2 with TRBJ2-3; D call uncertain. V shed 3 bases and J shed 9 bases, with 4 bases lying between them. CDR1 is SGHAT, CDR2 FQNNGV, per germline. This CDR3 spans 10 amino acids. This CDR3 is CASSFETQYF. The CDR3 nucleotides read TGTGCCAGCAGCTTCGAGACGCAGTATTTT.

The genes are TRBV7-3 and TRBJ2-1; D is ambiguous. Trimming removed 5 bases at V and 4 bases at J, with 12 bases between. The CDR3 spans 14 residues. Germline V gene data show CDR1 as SGHTA and CDR2 as FQGTGA. The CDR3 region has the DNA TGTGCCAGCAGCCCCCCGGGCGGATACAATGAGCAGTTCTTC. Protein sequence: CASSPPGGYNEQFF.

The CDR3 loop is CASSPPPGATHEQYF. The CDR3 bases are TGTGCCAGCAGCCCCCCACCAGGGGCGACCCACGAGCAGTACTTC. V gene TRBV7-2 combines with J gene TRBJ2-7, with D possibly TRBD1 on 6 matching bases. The germline V gene has CDR1 SGHTA and CDR2 FQGNSA. V was cut by 5 bases and J by 5 bases, with 19 bases left in between. The CDR3 totals 15 residues.